These T cell receptor beta chains were read from a single sample in a study of cytomegalovirus exposure and HLA in healthy donors. Profiling relied on immunoSEQ multiplex PCR, and the TCRdb table lists in-frame clones only, not all of them. The profile covers 120,000 or so clones, with about 86% appearing a single time and more than 1.5% taken by the ten largest. The sequenced sample consisted of PBMCs. All receptors derive from a man aged 35-49 years in good health and CMV-seronegative. Both conserved end residues are part of each CDR3.

V gene	CDR3 length	J gene	CDR3 protein
TRBV5-6	14	TRBJ2-7	CASSPPGRSGEQYF
TRBV5-6	13	TRBJ1-2	CASSISGGHGYTF
TRBV14	19	TRBJ2-5	CASSQVRLAGGVYQETQYF
TRBV25-1	13	TRBJ1-5	CASSDAGNQPQHF
TRBV6-5	13	TRBJ1-1	CASSRDILTEAFF
TRBV9	15	TRBJ2-7	CASSVRGGDAYEQYF
TRBV6-6	15	TRBJ2-1	CASSSHRDRYNEQFF
TRBV5-1	15	TRBJ2-7	CASSLTPGQNYEQYF
TRBV27	15	TRBJ1-6	CASSLSVLYNSPLHF
TRBV4-3	15	TRBJ2-3	CASSQGQGSTDTQYF